This TCR beta chain was observed in a study of cytomegalovirus exposure and HLA in healthy donors. Trimming left V 7 bases short and J 12 bases short, with 18 bases between. Germline CDR1 and CDR2: SEHNR and FQNEAQ (reference sequence). The CDR3 runs 12 residues. PCR involved 60 Vbeta and 13 Jbeta primers. The protocol was immunoSEQ multiplex PCR, while the TCRdb copy is restricted to in-frame clones and leaves out a portion. The repertoire shows around 140,000 clones; the top ten hold 0.96%. Sequencing was carried out using PBMCs. The source of this sequence is a male donor in good health and CMV-seronegative. The chain employs TRBV7-9 and TRBJ1-1, with D possibly matching TRBD1 (5 bases). DNA of the CDR3: TGTGCCAGCATCCAGGGATCAGGGAGGACTTTCTTT. It is translated as CASIQGSGRTFF.